The text below deals with one T cell receptor beta chain. These data are taken from a study of OX40 agonist ivuxolimab in advanced cancers. Measured with immunoSEQ multiplex PCR; TCRdb has only the in-frame clones, and not every one. This table holds tens of thousands of clones, 84% found once. The CDR3 contains 14 residues. The germline gives CDR1 SEHNR, CDR2 FQNEAQ (reference sequence). The receptor was isolated from an adult with an advanced solid tumor such as melanoma, head and neck, liver or kidney cancer. This material consisted of CD4+ or CD8+ T cells sorted from blood, taken in a trial of the OX40 agonist ivuxolimab. The chain links TRBV7-9 to TRBJ2-5; D is possibly TRBD2 (5 bases). The end of the DNA aligns better with TRBJ2-7, so the J call may be wrong. Here the CDR3 DNA reads TGTGCCAGCAGCTTCCGAGGGCCCGCCTACGAGCAGTACTTC. Protein product: CASSFRGPAYEQYF.